This T cell receptor beta chain was captured by sequencing in a study of T-cell reconstitution after alpha-beta-depleted transplantation in children. This sample's TCRbeta library carried unique molecular identifier barcodes. Each CDR3 protein gets one entry after TCRdb re-called the PCR reads with MiXCR. The sample yields about 980,000 distinct CDR3 sequences, around 30% seen once. With respect to this clonotype: The antigen is undetermined.

The germline CDR1 and CDR2 sequences are SGHAT and FQNNGV. The CDR3 loop spans 15 amino acids. The V gene lost 5 bases and the J gene lost 3 bases, with 15 bases spanning the gap. Study-wide results and limits: Recipient T cells and thymic progenitors that survived were the source of the high TCRbeta diversity seen at day 60 in some patients. Newly made T cells mostly supplied T-cell counts and diversity one year after transplant. As was reported, about two months after transplant, alpha-beta T cells came from several hundred expanded graft clones.

V is TRBV11-2 and J is TRBJ2-3, with D tentatively TRBD1 (7 bases). This TCR was sampled from a boy younger than two who had a stem cell transplant for SCID, so the T cells may come from the graft donor. Sequenced here: PBMCs, mostly from graft donor cells, sampled 360 days after TCRalphabeta/CD19-depleted stem cell transplant. CDR3 loop: CASSMQGGRTDTQYF. The CDR3 region has the DNA TGTGCCAGCAGCATGCAGGGGGGCCGAACAGATACGCAGTATTTT.